One sample yielded the 30 T cell receptor beta chains listed below, sequenced in a study of T cell responses to AZD1222 COVID-19 vaccine. The table came from immunoSEQ multiplex PCR; TCRdb's copy has only in-frame clones and leaves some out. Among roughly 20,000 clones listed, 84% were seen once. The sample was peripheral blood, taken 28 days after the second AZD1222 dose. The receptor set was obtained from an adult who received the AZD1222 COVID-19 vaccine.

The chain uses TRBV6-5 and TRBJ2-2; D is possibly TRBD1 (5 bases). This CDR3 comprises 14 residues. CDR1 and CDR2 (germline): MNHEY, SVGAGI. The V and J ends lost 4 bases and 4 bases respectively, with 10 bases between them. The CDR3 region is CASSSMTATGELFF. Written as DNA, the CDR3 is TGTGCCAGCAGTTCCATGACAGCCACCGGGGAGCTGTTTTTT.

This chain links TRBV29-1 with TRBJ2-1, with D possibly TRBD2 on 5 matching bases. Trimming pared 3 bases from V and 3 bases from J, leaving 18 bases between. This CDR3 is built from 16 residues. The germline V gene has CDR1 SQVTM and CDR2 ANQGSEA. Here the CDR3 reads CSVEQASGDFYNEQFF. For the CDR3, the DNA is TGCAGCGTTGAGCAGGCGAGCGGAGACTTCTACAATGAGCAGTTCTTC.

V is TRBV7-6 and J is TRBJ2-7; D may be TRBD2 (6 bases). Looked up from germline, CDR1 is SGHVS and CDR2 is FNYEAQ. The germline V and J ends were trimmed by 4 bases and 10 bases, with 17 bases remaining between them. The CDR3 runs 13 residues. The CDR3 DNA reads TGTGCCAGCAGCTCGCCACCGGGACTCTTCCAGTACTTC. Residues: CASSSPPGLFQYF.

The V and J genes are TRBV27 and TRBJ2-7, with TRBD2 as a possible D gene (5 bases). The CDR3 extends over 13 amino acids. The germline CDR1 and CDR2 sequences are MNHEY and SMNVEV (reference sequence). V was cut by 8 bases and J by 2 bases, with 13 bases left in between. The CDR3 coding sequence is TGTGCCAGCGGACTCGTGGGCCCCTACGAGCAGTACTTC. The encoded protein is CASGLVGPYEQYF.

The J gene is TRBJ2-7, the V gene TRBV28, with D tentatively TRBD2 (5 bases). With 5 bases removed from V and 3 bases from J, the gap between germline ends came to 11 bases. The length of the CDR3 is 13 residues. Germline values: CDR1 MDHEN, CDR2 SYDVKM. In nucleotides, the CDR3 is TGTGCCAGCAGTCCCCCCGAGGGCTACGAGCAGTACTTC. This sequence encodes CASSPPEGYEQYF.

V and J are TRBV12-3 or TRBV12-4 and TRBJ2-5; D is uncertain. This CDR3 comprises 11 residues. V lost 5 bases and J lost 5, with 6 bases in between. The CDR3 loop is CASSRTETQYF. In DNA, the CDR3 is TGTGCCAGCAGTCGAACGGAGACCCAGTACTTC.

This chain links TRBV7-2 with TRBJ2-5; weak D call: TRBD2 (6 bases). V was shortened by 1 base and J by 2 bases, with 14 bases between the two germline ends. Germline CDR1 and CDR2: SGHTA and FQGNSA. There are 16 residues in the CDR3. Here the CDR3 reads CASSLGASVIQETQYF. The CDR3 DNA sequence: TGTGCCAGCAGCTTAGGGGCTAGCGTTATTCAAGAGACCCAGTACTTC.

V usage is TRBV29-1 and J usage is TRBJ1-2, with 7 bases identical to TRBD1. The J segment lost 7 bases and the V segment lost 0 bases, leaving 8 bases of the junction unmatched. From germline, CDR1 is SQVTM and CDR2 ANQGSEA. The CDR3 sequence is 14 residues long. The CDR3 DNA reads TGCAGCGTTGAAGAAAGTCAGGGGGTTGGTGGCTACACCTTC. Translating it yields CSVEESQGVGGYTF.

The V and J genes are TRBV11-2 and TRBJ2-7; D remains ambiguous. The CDR3 sequence is 14 residues long. V was cut by 7 bases and J by 0 bases, with 13 bases left in between. CDR1 SGHAT and CDR2 FQNNGV come from the germline V gene. The CDR3 region is CASKGDTISYEQYF. The CDR3 bases are TGTGCCAGCAAAGGTGACACCATCTCCTACGAGCAGTACTTC. The whole variable domain, filled in from reference TRBV11-2 and TRBJ2-7, reads EAGVAQSPRYKIIEKRQSVAFWCNPISGHATLYWYQQILGQGPKLLIQFQNNGVVDDSQLPKDRFSAERLKGVDSTLKIQPAKLEDSAVYLCASKGDTISYEQYFGPGTRLTVT.

This clone was seen just once. The V and J genes are TRBV20-1 and TRBJ2-1; tentatively, D is TRBD2 (5 bases). Germline V gene sequence: CDR1 DFQATT, CDR2 SNEGSKA (reference sequence). The CDR3 is 10 amino acids. Trimming stripped 6 bases from V and 10 bases from J, with 10 bases between. CDR3: CSAPRGEQFF. CDR3 coding DNA: TGCAGTGCCCCGAGAGGGGAGCAGTTCTTC.

J is TRBJ1-4 and V is TRBV19; 9 nucleotides line up with TRBD1. CDR3 length: 17 amino acids. The V gene's germline CDR1 is LNHDA and CDR2 SQIVND (reference sequence). Trimming took 5 bases from V and 5 from J; bases not matched to a gene: 12. CDR3 loop: CASSPRPSGTGNEKLFF. The CDR3 DNA reads as TGTGCCAGTAGTCCTAGGCCCTCCGGGACAGGGAATGAAAAACTGTTTTTT.

The CDR3 reads CASSAPGGWDIQYF. The CDR3 region has the DNA TGTGCCAGCAGCGCCCCCGGGGGGTGGGACATTCAGTACTTC. V is TRBV11-2 and J is TRBJ2-4, with TRBD2 matching over 7 bases. The CDR3 spans 14 residues. V gave up 5 bases and J gave up 8 bases; unmatched junction bases: 9. Per the germline V gene, CDR1 is SGHAT and CDR2 is FQNNGV.

The count of this clone is one. This chain links TRBV5-6 with TRBJ1-4; D perhaps matches TRBD1 (5 bases). CDR3 size: 15 residues. V was trimmed by 5 bases and J by 1 base, leaving 12 bases between them. Germline V gene lookup returns CDR1 SGHDT and CDR2 YYEEEE. The CDR3 bases are TGTGCCAGCAGTGTTTCAGGGAGAACTAATGAAAAACTGTTTTTT. This translates into CASSVSGRTNEKLFF.

This clone showed up just once. The chain carries TRBV10-3 and TRBJ1-1, with D possibly being TRBD1 (5 bases). CDR3 length: 13 residues. Germline V gives CDR1 ENHRY, CDR2 SYGVKD. Trimming cost V 3 bases and J 1 base, with 6 bases left between them. CDR3 residues: CAISDRANTEAFF. The CDR3, as DNA: TGTGCCATCAGTGACAGGGCGAACACTGAAGCTTTCTTT.

J is TRBJ1-6 and V is TRBV2; D might be TRBD1 (6 bases). There are 14 residues in the CDR3. Germline values: CDR1 SNHLY, CDR2 FYNNEI. Trimming cost V 7 bases and J 6 bases, with 13 bases left between them. For the CDR3, the DNA is TGTGCCAGCACCCGACAGGTGCTTAATTCACCCCTCCACTTT. Its translation is CASTRQVLNSPLHF.

This chain connects TRBV28 to TRBJ2-7, with D unclear. This CDR3 is 14 amino acids long. With 2 bases removed from V and 5 bases from J, the gap between germline ends came to 13 bases. CDR1 is MDHEN and CDR2 is SYDVKM in the germline V gene. The CDR3 loop reads CASSLARRSNEQYF. CDR3 coding DNA: TGTGCCAGCAGTTTAGCTAGGCGGTCGAACGAGCAGTACTTC.

The gene calls are TRBV6-5 and TRBJ1-6, with no clear D. CDR1 and CDR2 (germline): MNHEY, SVGAGI. Trimming took off 6 bases at V and 7 bases at J, with 10 bases between the two ends. This CDR3 comprises 13 residues. CDR3 DNA sequence: TGTGCCAGCAGAAAGGACGGAAATTCACCCCTCCACTTT. Translating it yields CASRKDGNSPLHF.

The chain has TRBV9 and TRBJ2-7; 12 bases agree with TRBD2. With 2 bases clipped from V and 2 bases from J, the junction kept 5 bases outside the gene matches. Germline CDR1 SGDLS, CDR2 YYNGEE. The CDR3 covers 16 residues. This chain's CDR3 is CASSVHSSGGAYEQYF. The CDR3 bases are TGTGCCAGCAGCGTCCACTCTAGCGGGGGGGCCTACGAGCAGTACTTC.

In its sample, this clone is medium-sized. This chain links TRBV4-2 with TRBJ2-7, with D perhaps TRBD1 (6 bases). Trimming stripped 0 bases from V and 2 bases from J, with 17 bases between. The CDR3 runs to 17 residues. Germline V gene data show CDR1 as LGHNA and CDR2 as YNFKEQ. The CDR3 protein is CASSQDYIGQSTYEQYF. The CDR3 region has the DNA TGTGCCAGCAGCCAAGATTATATAGGACAGTCCACCTACGAGCAGTACTTC.

V gene TRBV11-3 combines with J gene TRBJ2-7; no reliable D call. Trimming left V 0 bases short and J 4 bases short, with 19 bases between. This CDR3 comprises 17 residues. CDR1 is SGHNT and CDR2 is YENEEA in the germline V gene. The CDR3, as DNA: TGTGCCAGCAGCTTAGATCCCCCGGCAGGCGGCCCATACGAGCAGTACTTC. Amino acids: CASSLDPPAGGPYEQYF.

The chain joins TRBV21-1 to TRBJ1-3. TRBV21-1 is tagged as a pseudogene. The CDR3 spans 14 residues. CDR3 sequence reads: CASSGTSTGNTIYF. CDR3 DNA sequence: TGTGCCAGCAGCGGGACGTCGACTGGAAACACCATATATTTT.

This chain's CDR3 is CASSFGQGASNYGYTF. CDR3 in DNA: TGTGCCAGCAGCTTCGGACAGGGGGCGTCGAACTATGGCTACACCTTC. V usage is TRBV9 and J usage is TRBJ1-2; 11 bases are shared with TRBD1. V gave up 4 bases and J gave up 2 bases; unmatched junction bases: 7. The CDR3 has 16 amino acids. From germline, CDR1 is SGDLS and CDR2 YYNGEE.

This clone was observed a few times. This chain uses TRBV7-3 with TRBJ2-3; possibly TRBD1 for D (5 bases). Germline V gives CDR1 SGHTA, CDR2 FQGTGA. Trimming shortened V by 2 bases and J by 6 bases, and 9 bases separated the two germline ends. The CDR3 is 13 amino acids. In nucleotides, the CDR3 is TGTGCCAGCAGCTTAGGAAAGGGGGATACGCAGTATTTT. It translates to CASSLGKGDTQYF. Full variable domain (remainder filled in from reference TRBV7-3 and TRBJ2-3): GAGVSQTPSNKVTEKGKYVELRCDPISGHTALYWYRQSLGQGPEFLIYFQGTGAADDSGLPNDRFFAVRPEGSVSTLKIQRTERGDSAVYLCASSLGKGDTQYFGPGTRLTVL.

The chain employs TRBV19 and TRBJ2-3; 10 bases match TRBD2. Trimming cost V 3 bases and J 5 bases; bases outside gene matches: 8. The CDR3 contains 16 residues. Germline CDR1 and CDR2: LNHDA and SQIVND (reference sequence). CDR3 nucleotides: TGTGCCAGTAGTATGCTAGCGGGAGAACTCCTAGATACGCAGTATTTT. This translates into CASSMLAGELLDTQYF.

This clone was counted once. V usage is TRBV6-5 and J usage is TRBJ2-1; 9 positions match TRBD1. CDR1 is MNHEY, CDR2 SVGAGI, per germline. J lost 6 bases, V lost 6 bases, and 9 bases had no gene match. The CDR3 runs to 15 residues. This chain's CDR3 is CASSKGQGVRNEQFF. The DNA for the CDR3 is TGTGCCAGCAGCAAGGGACAGGGTGTGCGCAATGAGCAGTTCTTC.

The chain links TRBV9 to TRBJ1-6; 8 nucleotides match TRBD1. Germline assignment: CDR1 SGDLS and CDR2 YYNGEE. This CDR3 comprises 15 residues. Trimming removed 1 base from V and 8 bases from J; junction bases left unmatched: 5. In DNA form, the CDR3 reads TGTGCCAGCAGCGTAAGAACAGGGGGGGATTCACCCCTCCACTTT. This sequence encodes CASSVRTGGDSPLHF. The full variable domain, completed using reference TRBV9 and TRBJ1-6, is DSGVTQTPKHLITATGQRVTLRCSPRSGDLSVYWYQQSLDQGLQFLIQYYNGEERAKGNILERFSAQQFPDLHSELNLSSLELGDSALYFCASSVRTGGDSPLHFGNGTRLTVT.

This clone was observed a handful of times. Compared with germline, one end of the junction differs, possibly owing to a read error. The chain is built from TRBV25-1 and TRBJ1-2; D is ambiguous. The CDR3 sequence is 14 residues long. CDR1 and CDR2 (germline): MGHDK, SYGVNS. The CDR3, as DNA: TGTGCCAGCAGTGAAGGAGGGTATGACTACGGCTACACCTTC. Its protein product is CASSEGGYDYGYTF.

The CDR3 DNA reads as TGTGCCTGGAGTGGGGACAGCTCCGAGCAGTACTTC. Its protein product is CAWSGDSSEQYF. The J gene is TRBJ2-7, the V gene TRBV30, with 7 bases lining up with TRBD1. This CDR3 is built from 12 residues. After removal of 1 base from V and 6 bases from J, the junction contained 3 bases not matched to a gene. The germline V gene encodes CDR1 GTSNPN and CDR2 SVGIG (reference sequence).

V is TRBV27 and J is TRBJ2-6; D is perhaps TRBD1 or TRBD2 (5 bases each). Trimming pared 2 bases from V and 0 bases from J, leaving 23 bases between. CDR1 and CDR2 (germline): MNHEY, SMNVEV (reference sequence). CDR3 length: 21 residues. CDR3 bases: TGTGCCAGCAGTTTAGTGCTTAAGGGACGGCAATCTTCCTCTGGGGCCAACGTCCTGACTTTC. It is translated as CASSLVLKGRQSSSGANVLTF.

The chain employs TRBV19 and TRBJ2-3; 8 nucleotides align to TRBD1. Per germline, CDR1 LNHDA and CDR2 SQIVND (reference sequence). The ends lost 4 bases at V and 2 bases at J; junction bases unmatched: 5. This CDR3 is 15 amino acids long. The chain's CDR3 is CASSTLDRDTDTQYF. The CDR3 DNA reads TGTGCCAGTAGTACCTTGGACAGGGACACAGATACGCAGTATTTT.